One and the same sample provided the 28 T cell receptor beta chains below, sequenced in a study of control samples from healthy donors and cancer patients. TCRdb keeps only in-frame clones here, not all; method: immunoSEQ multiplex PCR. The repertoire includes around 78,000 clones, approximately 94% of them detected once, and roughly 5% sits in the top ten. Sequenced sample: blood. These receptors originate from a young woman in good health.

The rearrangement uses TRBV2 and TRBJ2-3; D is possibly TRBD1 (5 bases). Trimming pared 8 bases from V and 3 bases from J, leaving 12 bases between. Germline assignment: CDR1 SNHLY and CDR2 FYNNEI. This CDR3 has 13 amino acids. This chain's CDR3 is CASLGRGTDTQYF. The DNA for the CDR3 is TGTGCCAGCCTTGGTAGGGGAACAGATACGCAGTATTTT.

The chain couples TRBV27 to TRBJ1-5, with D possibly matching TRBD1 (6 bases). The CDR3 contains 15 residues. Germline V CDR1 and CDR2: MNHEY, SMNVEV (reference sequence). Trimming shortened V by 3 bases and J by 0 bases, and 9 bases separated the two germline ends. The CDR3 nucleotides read TGTGCCAGCAGTTTCCACAGGGATAGCAATCAGCCCCAGCATTTT. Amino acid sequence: CASSFHRDSNQPQHF.

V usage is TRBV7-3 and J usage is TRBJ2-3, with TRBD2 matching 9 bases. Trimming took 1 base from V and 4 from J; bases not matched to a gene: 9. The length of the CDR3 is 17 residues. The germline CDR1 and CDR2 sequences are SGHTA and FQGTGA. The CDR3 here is CASSLNGAGGPADTQYF. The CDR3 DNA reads TGTGCCAGCAGCTTAAATGGTGCGGGAGGGCCCGCAGATACGCAGTATTTT.

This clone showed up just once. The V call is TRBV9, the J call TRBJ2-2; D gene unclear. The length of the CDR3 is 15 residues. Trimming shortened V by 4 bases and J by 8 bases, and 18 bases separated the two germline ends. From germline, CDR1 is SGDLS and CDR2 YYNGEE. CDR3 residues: CASSPPSLGRGELFF. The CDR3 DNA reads TGTGCCAGCAGCCCCCCGTCCCTCGGAAGAGGGGAGCTGTTTTTT.

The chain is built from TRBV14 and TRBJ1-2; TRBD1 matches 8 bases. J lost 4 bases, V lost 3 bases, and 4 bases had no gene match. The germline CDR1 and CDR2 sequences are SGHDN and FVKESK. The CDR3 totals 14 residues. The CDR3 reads CASSHNRGGYGYTF. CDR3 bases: TGTGCCAGCAGCCATAACAGGGGGGGCTATGGCTACACCTTC.

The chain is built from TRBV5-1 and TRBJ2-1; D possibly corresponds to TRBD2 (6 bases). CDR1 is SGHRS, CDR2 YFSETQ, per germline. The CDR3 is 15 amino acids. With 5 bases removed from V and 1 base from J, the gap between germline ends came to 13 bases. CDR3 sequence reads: CASRSGTASYNEQFF. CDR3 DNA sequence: TGCGCCAGCAGATCCGGGACTGCATCCTACAATGAGCAGTTCTTC.

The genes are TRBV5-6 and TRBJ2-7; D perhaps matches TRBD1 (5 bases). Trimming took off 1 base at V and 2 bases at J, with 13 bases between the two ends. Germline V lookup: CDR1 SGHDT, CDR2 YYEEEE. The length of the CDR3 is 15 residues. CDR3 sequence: CASSLSSRVPYEQYF. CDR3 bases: TGTGCCAGCAGCTTGTCCTCCAGGGTGCCCTACGAGCAGTACTTC.

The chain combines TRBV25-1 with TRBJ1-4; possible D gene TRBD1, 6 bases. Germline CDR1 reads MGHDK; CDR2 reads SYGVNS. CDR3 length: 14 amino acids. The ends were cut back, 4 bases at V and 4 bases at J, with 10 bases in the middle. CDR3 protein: CASSGTVDNEKLFF. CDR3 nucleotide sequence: TGTGCCAGCAGTGGGACAGTGGATAATGAAAAACTGTTTTTT.

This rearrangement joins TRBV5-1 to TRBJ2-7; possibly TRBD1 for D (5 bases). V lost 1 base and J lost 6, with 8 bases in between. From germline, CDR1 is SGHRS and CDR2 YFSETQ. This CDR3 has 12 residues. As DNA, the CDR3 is TGCGCCAGCAGCTTGTGGCAGGGCGAGCAGTACTTC. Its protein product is CASSLWQGEQYF.

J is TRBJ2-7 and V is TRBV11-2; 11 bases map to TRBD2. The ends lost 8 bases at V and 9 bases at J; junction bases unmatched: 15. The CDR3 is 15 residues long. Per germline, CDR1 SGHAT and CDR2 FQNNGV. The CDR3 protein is CASGKLRTSGYMQYF. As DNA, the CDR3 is TGTGCCAGCGGGAAATTAAGGACTAGCGGGTACATGCAGTACTTC. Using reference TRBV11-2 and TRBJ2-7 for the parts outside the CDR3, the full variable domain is EAGVAQSPRYKIIEKRQSVAFWCNPISGHATLYWYQQILGQGPKLLIQFQNNGVVDDSQLPKDRFSAERLKGVDSTLKIQPAKLEDSAVYLCASGKLRTSGYMQYFGPGTRLTVT.

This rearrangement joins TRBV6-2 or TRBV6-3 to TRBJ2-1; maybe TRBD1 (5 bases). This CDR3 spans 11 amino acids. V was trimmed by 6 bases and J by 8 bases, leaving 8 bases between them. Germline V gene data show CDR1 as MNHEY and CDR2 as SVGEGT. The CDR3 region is CASSPGHEQFF. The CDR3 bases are TGTGCCAGCAGCCCAGGGCATGAGCAGTTCTTC.

For the CDR3, the DNA is TGTGCCAGCAGCCAAATTTCGGATGGGGTGGGAGGCTACGAGCAGTACTTC. This codes for CASSQISDGVGGYEQYF. The rearrangement joins TRBV3-1 (or the pseudogene TRBV3-2) to TRBJ2-7, with D possibly being TRBD2 (6 bases). The CDR3 spans 17 residues. The V end lost 2 bases, the J end lost 3 bases, and 20 bases lay between the germline ends. Per germline, CDR1 LGHDT and CDR2 YNNKEL (reference sequence).

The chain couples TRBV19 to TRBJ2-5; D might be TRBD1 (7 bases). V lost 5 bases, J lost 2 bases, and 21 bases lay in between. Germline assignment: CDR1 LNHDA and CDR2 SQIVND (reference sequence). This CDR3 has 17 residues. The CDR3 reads CASSLSGGGRFQETQYF. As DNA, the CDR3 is TGTGCCAGTAGTCTTAGCGGAGGGGGCCGATTTCAAGAGACCCAGTACTTC. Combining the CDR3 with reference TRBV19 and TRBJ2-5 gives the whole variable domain DGGITQSPKYLFRKEGQNVTLSCEQNLNHDAMYWYRQDPGQGLRLIYYSQIVNDFQKGDIAEGYSVSREKKESFPLTVTSAQKNPTAFYLCASSLSGGGRFQETQYFGPGTRLLVL.

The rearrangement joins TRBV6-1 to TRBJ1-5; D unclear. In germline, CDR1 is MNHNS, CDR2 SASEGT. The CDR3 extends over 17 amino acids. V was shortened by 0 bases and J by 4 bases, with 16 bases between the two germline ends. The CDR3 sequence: CASSEAVLALGNQPQHF. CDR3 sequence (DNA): TGTGCCAGCAGTGAAGCGGTTTTAGCCCTTGGGAATCAGCCCCAGCATTTT.

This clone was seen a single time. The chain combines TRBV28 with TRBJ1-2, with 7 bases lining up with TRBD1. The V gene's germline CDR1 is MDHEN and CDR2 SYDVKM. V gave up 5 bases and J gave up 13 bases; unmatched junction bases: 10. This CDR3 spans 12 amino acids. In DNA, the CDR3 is TGTGCCAGCAGTCTCAGACAGGGTATAGTCACCTTC. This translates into CASSLRQGIVTF.

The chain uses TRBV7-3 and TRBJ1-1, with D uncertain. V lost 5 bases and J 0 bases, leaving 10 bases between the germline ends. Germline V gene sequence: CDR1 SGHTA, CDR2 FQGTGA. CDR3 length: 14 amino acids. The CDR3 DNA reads TGTGCCAGCAGCGAAGGACTGATGAACACTGAAGCTTTCTTT. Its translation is CASSEGLMNTEAFF.

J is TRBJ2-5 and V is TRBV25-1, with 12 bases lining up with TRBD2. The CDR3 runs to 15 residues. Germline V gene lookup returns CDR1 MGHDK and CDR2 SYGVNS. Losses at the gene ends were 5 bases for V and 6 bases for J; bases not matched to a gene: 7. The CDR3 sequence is CASSPTSGSGKTQYF. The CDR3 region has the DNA TGTGCCAGCAGTCCGACTAGCGGGAGCGGGAAGACCCAGTACTTC.

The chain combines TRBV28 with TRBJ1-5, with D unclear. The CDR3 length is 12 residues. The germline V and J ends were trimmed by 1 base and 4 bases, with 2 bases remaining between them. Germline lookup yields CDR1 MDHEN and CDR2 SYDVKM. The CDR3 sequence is CASSLYNQPQHF. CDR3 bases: TGTGCCAGCAGTTTATATAATCAGCCCCAGCATTTT. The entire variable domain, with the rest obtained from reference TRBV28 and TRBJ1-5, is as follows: DVKVTQSSRYLVKRTGEKVFLECVQDMDHENMFWYRQDPGLGLRLIYFSYDVKMKEKGDIPEGYSVSREKKERFSLILESASTNQTSMYLCASSLYNQPQHFGDGTRLSIL.

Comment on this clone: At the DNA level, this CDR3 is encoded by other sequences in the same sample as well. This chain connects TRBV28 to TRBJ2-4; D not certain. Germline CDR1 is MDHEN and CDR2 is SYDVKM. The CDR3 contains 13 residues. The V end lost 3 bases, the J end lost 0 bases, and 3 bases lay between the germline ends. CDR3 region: CASSLLAKNIQYF. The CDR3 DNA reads TGTGCCAGCAGTTTGCTAGCCAAAAACATTCAGTACTTC.

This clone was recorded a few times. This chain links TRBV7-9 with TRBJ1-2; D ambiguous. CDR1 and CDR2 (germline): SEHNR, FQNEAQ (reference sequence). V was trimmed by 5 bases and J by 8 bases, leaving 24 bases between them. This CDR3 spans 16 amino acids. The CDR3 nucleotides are TGTGCCAGCAGCCCAGTTGGGCCGACGGCCCCCCAAGGCTACACCTTC. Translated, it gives CASSPVGPTAPQGYTF.

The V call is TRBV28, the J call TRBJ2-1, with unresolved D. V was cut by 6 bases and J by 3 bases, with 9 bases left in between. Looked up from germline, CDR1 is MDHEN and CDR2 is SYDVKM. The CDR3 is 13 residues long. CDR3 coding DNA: TGTGCCAGCAGGGCTCGAATCTACAATGAGCAGTTCTTC. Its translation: CASRARIYNEQFF.

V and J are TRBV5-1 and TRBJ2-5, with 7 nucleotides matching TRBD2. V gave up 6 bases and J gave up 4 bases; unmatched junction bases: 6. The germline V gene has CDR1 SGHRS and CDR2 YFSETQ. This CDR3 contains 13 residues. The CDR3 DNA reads TGCGCCAGCATAGGCGGGAGTGCAGAGACCCAGTACTTC. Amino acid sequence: CASIGGSAETQYF.

The CDR3 sequence is CASSWGLTASYEQYF. CDR3 DNA: TGCGCCAGCAGCTGGGGCCTCACGGCCTCCTACGAGCAGTACTTC. This chain uses TRBV5-1 with TRBJ2-7; maybe TRBD1 (5 bases). The ends were cut back, 3 bases at V and 0 bases at J, with 13 bases in the middle. Germline V CDR1 and CDR2: SGHRS, YFSETQ. The CDR3 runs to 15 residues.

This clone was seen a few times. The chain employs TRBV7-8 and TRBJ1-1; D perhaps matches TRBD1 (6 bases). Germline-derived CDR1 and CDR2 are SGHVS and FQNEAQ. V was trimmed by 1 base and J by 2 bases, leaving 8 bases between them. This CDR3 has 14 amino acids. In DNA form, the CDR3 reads TGTGCCAGCAGCTTAGTCAGGGGCAACACTGAAGCTTTCTTT. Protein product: CASSLVRGNTEAFF.

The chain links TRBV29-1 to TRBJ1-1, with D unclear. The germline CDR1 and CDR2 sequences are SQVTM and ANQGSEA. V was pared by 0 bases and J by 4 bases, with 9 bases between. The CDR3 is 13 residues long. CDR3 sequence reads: CSVEEDLVTEAFF. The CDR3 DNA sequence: TGCAGCGTTGAAGAGGATTTGGTCACTGAAGCTTTCTTT.

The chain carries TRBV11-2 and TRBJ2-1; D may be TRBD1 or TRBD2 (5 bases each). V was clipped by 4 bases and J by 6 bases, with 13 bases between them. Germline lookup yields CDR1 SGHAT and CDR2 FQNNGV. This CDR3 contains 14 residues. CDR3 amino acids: CASSYRDPANEQFF. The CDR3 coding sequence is TGTGCCAGCAGCTACCGGGACCCCGCCAATGAGCAGTTCTTC.

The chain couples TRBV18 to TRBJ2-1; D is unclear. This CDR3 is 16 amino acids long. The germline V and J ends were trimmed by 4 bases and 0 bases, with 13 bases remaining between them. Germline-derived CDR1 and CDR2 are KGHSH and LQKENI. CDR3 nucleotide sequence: TGTGCCAGCTCACTGACCGGATTTGGCTCCTACAATGAGCAGTTCTTC. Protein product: CASSLTGFGSYNEQFF.

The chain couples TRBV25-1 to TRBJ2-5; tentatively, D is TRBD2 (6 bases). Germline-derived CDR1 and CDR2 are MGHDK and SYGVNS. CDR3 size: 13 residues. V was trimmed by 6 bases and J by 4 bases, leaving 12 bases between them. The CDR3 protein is CASSWTTTETQYF. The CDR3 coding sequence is TGTGCCAGCAGCTGGACTACCACAGAGACCCAGTACTTC.